Sequencing of this T cell receptor (beta chain) was carried out in a study of CD8 T cells in Susac syndrome (dated by TCRdb to the late 2010s). Describing the broader study: The study used repertoire sequencing to test whether antigen drove CD8+ T cell activation and differentiation in Susac syndrome. Paper-wide results and their limitations: The TCR sequencing and HLA analysis was acknowledged to have included a relatively small number of individuals.

The table lists this clonotype with a count of one. The target of this receptor is not known. The input lacks base qualities; no much larger clone sits a single base away. A single read makes a weak case. CDR3 length: 14 amino acids, cysteine to phenylalanine. Of all the DNA, just the CDR3 is kept, 42 bases in frame from base 1. At the junction V is shortened by 4 bases and J by 1 base, with 11 bases in between. From a lookup of the germline V gene, CDR1 and CDR2 are SGHRS and YFSETQ. RNA was extracted using the RNeasy kit, and about 0.5 to 1 microgram was reverse transcribed with random hexamers. The immunoSEQ multiplex PCR assay, covering 54 Vbeta and 13 Jbeta segments, was used to amplify TCR beta CDR3 regions. To correct PCR amplification bias, a synthetic template baseline was used for both primer optimization and computational correction. The paper's data handling went like this. Reads were annotated to V, D and J genes per IMGT and analyzed with immunoSEQ Analyzer, keeping only productive sequences. To calculate clonality, Shannon entropy was normalized by log2 of the number of productive unique sequences and then subtracted from one. Public and private clones were assessed among the 100 most prevalent clones of each patient and control. Susac-specific clones were defined as absent from healthy and MS cohorts, around 980 published viral clones and other ImmuneACCESS disease sequences. Using fastp at Q25 and MiXCR, TCRdb reprocessed the public reads and kept productive beta chains. A single entry per CDR3 protein holds the most common genes and DNA from its merged rows. Here the V and J calls rest on TCRdb's processing, not on the authors' analysis. The sample table records about 110,000 distinct CDR3 sequences; about 95% of these occur just once. About 0.095% of the sample goes to the ten largest clones.

Peripheral blood CD8+ and CD4+ T cells from healthy donors, Susac syndrome patients and multiple sclerosis patients were profiled using high-throughput TCR beta sequencing. The healthy donors served as controls matched for age and sex. Bulk CD8+ and CD4+ T cells were purified by magnetic negative isolation, while CD8+ TEMRA cells were enriched using FACS. Blood was drawn into EDTA tubes, processed within 24 hours, and PBMCs were isolated by density gradient centrifugation. PBMCs intended for TCR sequencing were frozen in liquid nitrogen and were later thawed in a 37 degrees C water bath. Purity of sorted or isolated CD4+, CD8+ and CD8+ TEMRA cells was at least 90%.

The sequenced sample was CD4+ T cells from PBMCs. The chain was built from TRBV5-1 and TRBJ1-1, with TRBD1 tentatively as D gene (5 bases match). The clonotype originates from a human donor in good health. The DNA reads as follows: TGCGCCAGCAGCCGACAGAGCCAGAACACTGAAGCTTTCTTT. Translated, it reads CASSRQSQNTEAFF. Joined to the reference TRBV5-1 and TRBJ1-1 proteins, this CDR3 gives the full variable domain: KAGVTQTPRYLIKTRGQQVTLSCSPISGHRSVSWYQQTPGQGLQFLFEYFSETQRNKGNFPGRFSGRQFSNSRSEMNVSTLELGDSALYLCASSRQSQNTEAFFGQGTRLTVV.